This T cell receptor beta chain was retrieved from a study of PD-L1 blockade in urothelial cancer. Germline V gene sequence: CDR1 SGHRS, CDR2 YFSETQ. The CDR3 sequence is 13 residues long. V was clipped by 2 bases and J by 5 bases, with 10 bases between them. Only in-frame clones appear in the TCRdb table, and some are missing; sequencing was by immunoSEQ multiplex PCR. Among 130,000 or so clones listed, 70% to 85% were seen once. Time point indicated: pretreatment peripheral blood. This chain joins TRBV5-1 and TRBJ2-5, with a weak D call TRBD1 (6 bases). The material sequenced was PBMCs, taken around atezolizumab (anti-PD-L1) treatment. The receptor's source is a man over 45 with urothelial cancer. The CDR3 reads CASSFSGEETQYF. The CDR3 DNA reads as TGCGCCAGCAGCTTTTCAGGGGAGGAGACCCAGTACTTC.